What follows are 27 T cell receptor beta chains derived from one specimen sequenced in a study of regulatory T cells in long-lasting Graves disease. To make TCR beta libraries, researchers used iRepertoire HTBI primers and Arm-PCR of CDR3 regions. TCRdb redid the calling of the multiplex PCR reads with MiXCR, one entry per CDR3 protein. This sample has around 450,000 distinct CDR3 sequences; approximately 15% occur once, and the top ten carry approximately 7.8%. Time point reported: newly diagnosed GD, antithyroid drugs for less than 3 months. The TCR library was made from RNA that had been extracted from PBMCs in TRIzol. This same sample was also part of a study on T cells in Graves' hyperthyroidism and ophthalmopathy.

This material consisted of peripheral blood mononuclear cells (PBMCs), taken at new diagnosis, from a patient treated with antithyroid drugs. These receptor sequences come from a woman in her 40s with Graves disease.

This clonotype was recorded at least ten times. The CDR3: CASSSRRGLSYNEQFF. CDR3 in DNA: TGTGCCAGCAGCTCGCGACGGGGGCTCTCCTACAATGAGCAGTTCTTC. J is TRBJ2-1 and V is TRBV7-2; either TRBD1 or TRBD2 may supply D (6 bases each). The CDR3 is made up of 16 amino acids. Germline values: CDR1 SGHTA, CDR2 FQGNSA. V dropped 4 bases and J dropped 0 bases, with 13 bases sitting between them.

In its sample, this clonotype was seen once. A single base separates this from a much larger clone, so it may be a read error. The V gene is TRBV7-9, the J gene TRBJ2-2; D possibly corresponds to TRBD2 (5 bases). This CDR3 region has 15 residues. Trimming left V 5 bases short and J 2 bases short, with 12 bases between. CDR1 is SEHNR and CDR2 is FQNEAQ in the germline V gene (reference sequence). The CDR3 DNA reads TGTGCCAGCAGCATGGAGGCAGGCAACACCGGGGAGCTGTTTTTT. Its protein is CASSMEAGNTGELFF.

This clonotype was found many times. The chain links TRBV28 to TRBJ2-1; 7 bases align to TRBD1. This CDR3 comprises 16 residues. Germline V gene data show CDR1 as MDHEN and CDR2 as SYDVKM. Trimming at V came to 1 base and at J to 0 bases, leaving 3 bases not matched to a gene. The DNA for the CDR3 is TGTGCCAGCAGTTTATTGTGGGACAGCTCCTACAATGAGCAGTTCTTC. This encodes CASSLLWDSSYNEQFF. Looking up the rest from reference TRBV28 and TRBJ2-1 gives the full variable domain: DVKVTQSSRYLVKRTGEKVFLECVQDMDHENMFWYRQDPGLGLRLIYFSYDVKMKEKGDIPEGYSVSREKKERFSLILESASTNQTSMYLCASSLLWDSSYNEQFFGPGTRLTVL.

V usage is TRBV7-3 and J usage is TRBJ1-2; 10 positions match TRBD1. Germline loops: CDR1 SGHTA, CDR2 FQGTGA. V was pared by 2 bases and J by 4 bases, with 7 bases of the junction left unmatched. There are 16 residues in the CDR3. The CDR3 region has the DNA TGTGCCAGCAGCTTAGGGAGACAGGGGGCGAGCTATGGCTACACCTTC. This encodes CASSLGRQGASYGYTF. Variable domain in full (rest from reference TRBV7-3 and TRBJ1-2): GAGVSQTPSNKVTEKGKYVELRCDPISGHTALYWYRQSLGQGPEFLIYFQGTGAADDSGLPNDRFFAVRPEGSVSTLKIQRTERGDSAVYLCASSLGRQGASYGYTFGSGTRLTVV.

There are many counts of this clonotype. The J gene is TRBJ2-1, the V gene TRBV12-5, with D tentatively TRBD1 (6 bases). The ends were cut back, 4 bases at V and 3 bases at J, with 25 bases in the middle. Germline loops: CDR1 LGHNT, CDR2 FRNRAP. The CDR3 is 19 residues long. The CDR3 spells CASGSGIARDKESYNEQFF. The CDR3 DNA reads TGTGCTAGTGGTTCCGGTATAGCACGGGACAAAGAAAGCTACAATGAGCAGTTCTTC.

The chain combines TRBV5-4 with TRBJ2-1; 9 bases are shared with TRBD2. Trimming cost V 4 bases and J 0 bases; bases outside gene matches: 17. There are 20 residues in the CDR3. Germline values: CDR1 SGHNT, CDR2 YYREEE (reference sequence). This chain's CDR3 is CASSPRRATSGLSSYNEQFF. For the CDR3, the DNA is TGTGCCAGCAGCCCTCGGCGGGCCACTAGCGGGCTTAGCTCCTACAATGAGCAGTTCTTC.

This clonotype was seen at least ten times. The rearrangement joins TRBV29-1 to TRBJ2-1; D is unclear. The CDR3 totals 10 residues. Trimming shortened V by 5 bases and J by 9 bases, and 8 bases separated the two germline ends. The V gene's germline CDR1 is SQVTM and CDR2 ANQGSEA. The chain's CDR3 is CSVRDGEQFF. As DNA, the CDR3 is TGCAGCGTTAGGGATGGTGAGCAGTTCTTC.

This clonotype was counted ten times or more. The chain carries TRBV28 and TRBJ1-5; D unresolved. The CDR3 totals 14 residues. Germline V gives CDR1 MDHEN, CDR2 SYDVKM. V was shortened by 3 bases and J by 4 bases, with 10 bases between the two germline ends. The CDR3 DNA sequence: TGTGCCAGCAGTTTCACTCTCGGTAATCAGCCCCAGCATTTT. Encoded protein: CASSFTLGNQPQHF.

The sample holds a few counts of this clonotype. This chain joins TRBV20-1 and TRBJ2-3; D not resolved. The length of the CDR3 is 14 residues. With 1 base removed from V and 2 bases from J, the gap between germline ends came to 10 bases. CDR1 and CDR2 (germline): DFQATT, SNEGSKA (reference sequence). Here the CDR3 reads CSARVFDNTDTQYF. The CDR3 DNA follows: TGCAGTGCTAGAGTTTTCGACAACACAGATACGCAGTATTTT.

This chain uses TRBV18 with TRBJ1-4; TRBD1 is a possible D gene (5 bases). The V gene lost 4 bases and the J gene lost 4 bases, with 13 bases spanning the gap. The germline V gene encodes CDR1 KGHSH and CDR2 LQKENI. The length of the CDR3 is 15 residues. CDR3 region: CASSRTRDLNEKLFF. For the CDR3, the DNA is TGTGCCAGCTCACGAACCCGGGACCTTAATGAAAAACTGTTTTTT.

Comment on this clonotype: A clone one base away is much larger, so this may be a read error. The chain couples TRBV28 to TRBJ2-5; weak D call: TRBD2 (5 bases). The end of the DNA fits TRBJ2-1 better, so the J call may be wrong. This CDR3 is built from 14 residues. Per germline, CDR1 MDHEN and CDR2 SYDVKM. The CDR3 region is CASSFTGIYNEQFF. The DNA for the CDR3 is TGTGCCAGCAGTTTCACGGGAATATACAATGAGCAGTTCTTC.

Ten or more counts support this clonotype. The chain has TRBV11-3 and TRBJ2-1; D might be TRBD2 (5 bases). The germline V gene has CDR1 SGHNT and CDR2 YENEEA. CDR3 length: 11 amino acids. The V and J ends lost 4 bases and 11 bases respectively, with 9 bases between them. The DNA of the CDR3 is TGTGCCAGCAGCTGGACTGTAAAGCAGTTCTTC. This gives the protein CASSWTVKQFF.

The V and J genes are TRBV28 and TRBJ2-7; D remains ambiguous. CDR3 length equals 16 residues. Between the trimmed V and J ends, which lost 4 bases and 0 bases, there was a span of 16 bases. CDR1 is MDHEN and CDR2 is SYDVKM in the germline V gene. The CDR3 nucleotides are TGTGCCAGCAGTTACTCGGTCGTAGGCCCCTCCTACGAGCAGTACTTC. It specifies CASSYSVVGPSYEQYF.

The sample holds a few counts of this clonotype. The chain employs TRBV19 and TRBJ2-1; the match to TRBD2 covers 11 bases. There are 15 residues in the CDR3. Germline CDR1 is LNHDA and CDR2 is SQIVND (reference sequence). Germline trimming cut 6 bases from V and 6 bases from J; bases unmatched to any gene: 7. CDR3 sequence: CASRGSGRVGNEQFF. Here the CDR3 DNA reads TGTGCCAGTAGGGGTAGCGGGAGGGTTGGCAATGAGCAGTTCTTC.

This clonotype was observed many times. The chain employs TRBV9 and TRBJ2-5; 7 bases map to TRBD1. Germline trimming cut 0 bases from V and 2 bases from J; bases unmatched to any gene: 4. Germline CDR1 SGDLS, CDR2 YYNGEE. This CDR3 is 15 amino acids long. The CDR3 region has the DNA TGTGCCAGCAGCGTAGATCCAGGGGGTCAAGAGACCCAGTACTTC. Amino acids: CASSVDPGGQETQYF.

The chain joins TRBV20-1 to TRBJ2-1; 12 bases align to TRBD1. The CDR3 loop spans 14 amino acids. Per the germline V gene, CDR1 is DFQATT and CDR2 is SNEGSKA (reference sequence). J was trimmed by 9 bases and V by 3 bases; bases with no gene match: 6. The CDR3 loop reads CSARAGTGGSEQFF. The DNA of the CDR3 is TGCAGTGCTAGGGCCGGGACAGGGGGCAGTGAGCAGTTCTTC.

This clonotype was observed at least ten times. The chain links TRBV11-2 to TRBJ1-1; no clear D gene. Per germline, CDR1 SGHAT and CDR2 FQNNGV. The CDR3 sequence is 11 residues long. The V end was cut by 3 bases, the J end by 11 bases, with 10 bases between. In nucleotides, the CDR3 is TGTGCCAGCAGCTTCCGGACGGATGCTTTCTTT. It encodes CASSFRTDAFF.

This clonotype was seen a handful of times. The CDR3 reads CASSGEGGRGDGLYNEQFF. For the CDR3, the DNA is TGTGCCAGCAGTGGGGAAGGGGGACGCGGGGACGGACTTTACAATGAGCAGTTCTTC. The chain recombines TRBV28 with TRBJ2-1, with D tentatively TRBD1 or TRBD2 (6 bases each). With 5 bases removed from V and 4 bases from J, the gap between germline ends came to 27 bases. Germline-derived CDR1 and CDR2 are MDHEN and SYDVKM. CDR3 size: 19 residues.

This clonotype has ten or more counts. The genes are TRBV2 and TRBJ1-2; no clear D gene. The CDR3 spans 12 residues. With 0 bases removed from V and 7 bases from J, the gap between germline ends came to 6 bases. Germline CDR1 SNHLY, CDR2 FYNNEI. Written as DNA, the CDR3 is TGTGCCAGCAGTGAAGCGCTTTCTGGCTACACCTTC. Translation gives CASSEALSGYTF.

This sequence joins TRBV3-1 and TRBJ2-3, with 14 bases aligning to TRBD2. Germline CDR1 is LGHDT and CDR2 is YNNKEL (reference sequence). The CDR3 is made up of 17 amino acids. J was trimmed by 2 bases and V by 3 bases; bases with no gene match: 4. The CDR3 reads CASSHLGLAGDTDTQYF. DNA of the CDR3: TGTGCCAGCAGCCACCTGGGACTAGCGGGGGACACAGATACGCAGTATTTT.

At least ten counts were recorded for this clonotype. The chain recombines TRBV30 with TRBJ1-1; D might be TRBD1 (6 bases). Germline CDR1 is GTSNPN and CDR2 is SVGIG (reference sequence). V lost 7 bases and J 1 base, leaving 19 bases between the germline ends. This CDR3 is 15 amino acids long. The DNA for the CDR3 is TGTGCCTACACCCGGGACCAGGGGTGGAACACTGAAGCTTTCTTT. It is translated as CAYTRDQGWNTEAFF.

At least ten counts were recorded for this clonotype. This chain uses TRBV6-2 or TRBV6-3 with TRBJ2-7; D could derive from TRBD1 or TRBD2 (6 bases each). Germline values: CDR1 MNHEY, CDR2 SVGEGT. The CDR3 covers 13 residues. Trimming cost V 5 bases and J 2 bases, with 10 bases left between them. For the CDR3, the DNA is TGTGCCAGCAGTGCGGGACATACCTACGAGCAGTACTTC. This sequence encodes CASSAGHTYEQYF.

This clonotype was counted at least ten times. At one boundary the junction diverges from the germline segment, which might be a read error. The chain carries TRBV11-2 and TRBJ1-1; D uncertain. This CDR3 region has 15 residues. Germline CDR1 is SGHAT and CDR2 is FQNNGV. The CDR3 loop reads CASSLEAGLNTEAFF. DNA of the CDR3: TGCGCCAGCAGCTTGGAGGCCGGACTAAACACTGAAGCTTTCTTT. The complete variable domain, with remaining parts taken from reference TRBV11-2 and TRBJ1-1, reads EAGVAQSPRYKIIEKRQSVAFWCNPISGHATLYWYQQILGQGPKLLIQFQNNGVVDDSQLPKDRFSAERLKGVDSTLKIQPAKLEDSAVYLCASSLEAGLNTEAFFGQGTRLTVV.

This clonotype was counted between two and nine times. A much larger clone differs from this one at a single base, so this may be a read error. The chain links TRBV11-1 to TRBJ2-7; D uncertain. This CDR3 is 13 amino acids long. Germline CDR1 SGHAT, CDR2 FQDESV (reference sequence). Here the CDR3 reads CASREIANYERYF. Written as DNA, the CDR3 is TGTGCCAGCCGAGAAATAGCCAACTACGAGCGGTACTTC.

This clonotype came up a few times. CDR3 amino acids: CASSVGTGGYNEQFF. The CDR3, as DNA: TGTGCCAGCAGCGTAGGGACAGGGGGATACAATGAGCAGTTCTTC. The rearrangement uses TRBV9 and TRBJ2-1; 10 positions agree with TRBD1. The CDR3 runs to 15 residues. V gave up 0 bases and J gave up 4 bases; unmatched junction bases: 1. Germline V gene sequence: CDR1 SGDLS, CDR2 YYNGEE.

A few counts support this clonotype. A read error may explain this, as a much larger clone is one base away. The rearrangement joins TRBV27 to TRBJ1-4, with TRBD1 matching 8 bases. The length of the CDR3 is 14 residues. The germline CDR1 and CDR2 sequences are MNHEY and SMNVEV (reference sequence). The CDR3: CACSSVDREGKLFF. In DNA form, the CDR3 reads TGTGCCTGCAGTTCCGTGGACAGGGAGGGGAAACTGTTTTTT.

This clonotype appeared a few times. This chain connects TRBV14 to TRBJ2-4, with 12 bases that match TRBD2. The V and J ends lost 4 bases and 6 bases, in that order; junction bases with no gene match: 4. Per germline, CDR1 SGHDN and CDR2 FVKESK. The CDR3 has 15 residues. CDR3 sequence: CASSPMGLAGNIQYF. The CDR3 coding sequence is TGTGCCAGCAGCCCTATGGGACTAGCGGGAAACATTCAGTACTTC.